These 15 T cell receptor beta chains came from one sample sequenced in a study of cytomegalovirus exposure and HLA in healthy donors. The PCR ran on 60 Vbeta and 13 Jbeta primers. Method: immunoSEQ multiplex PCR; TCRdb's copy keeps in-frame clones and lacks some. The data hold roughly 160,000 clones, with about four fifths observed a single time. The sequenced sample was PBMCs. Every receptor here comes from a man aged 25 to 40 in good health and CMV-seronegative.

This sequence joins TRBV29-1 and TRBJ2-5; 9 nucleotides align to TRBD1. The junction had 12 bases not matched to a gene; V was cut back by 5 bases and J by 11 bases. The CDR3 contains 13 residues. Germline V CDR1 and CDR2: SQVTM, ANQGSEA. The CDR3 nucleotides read TGCAGCGTTACCGGACAGGGGCGCCCTGGGCAGTACTTC. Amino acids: CSVTGQGRPGQYF. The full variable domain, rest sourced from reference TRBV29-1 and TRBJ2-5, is SAVISQKPSRDICQRGTSLTIQCQVDSQVTMMFWYRQQPGQSLTLIATANQGSEATYESGFVIDKFPISRPNLTFSTLTVSNMSPEDSSIYLCSVTGQGRPGQYFGPGTRLLVL.

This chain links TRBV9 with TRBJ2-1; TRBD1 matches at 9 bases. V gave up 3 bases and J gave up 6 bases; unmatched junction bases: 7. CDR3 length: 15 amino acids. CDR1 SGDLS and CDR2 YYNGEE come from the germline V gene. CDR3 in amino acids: CASSAGQGPFNEQFF. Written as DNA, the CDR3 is TGTGCCAGCAGCGCCGGACAGGGGCCCTTCAATGAGCAGTTCTTC.

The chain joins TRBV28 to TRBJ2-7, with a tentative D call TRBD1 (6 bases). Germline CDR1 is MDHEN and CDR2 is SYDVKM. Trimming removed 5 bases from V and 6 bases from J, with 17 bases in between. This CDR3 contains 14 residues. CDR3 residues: CASSPGHHQSEQYF. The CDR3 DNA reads TGTGCCAGCAGTCCGGGACACCATCAGAGCGAGCAGTACTTC.

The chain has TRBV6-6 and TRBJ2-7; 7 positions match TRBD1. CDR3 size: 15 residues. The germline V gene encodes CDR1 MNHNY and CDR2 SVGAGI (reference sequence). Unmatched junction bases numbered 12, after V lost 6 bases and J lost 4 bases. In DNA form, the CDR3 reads TGTGCCAGCAGGGGTGAGCCGGGACAGTTTTACGAGCAGTACTTC. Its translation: CASRGEPGQFYEQYF.

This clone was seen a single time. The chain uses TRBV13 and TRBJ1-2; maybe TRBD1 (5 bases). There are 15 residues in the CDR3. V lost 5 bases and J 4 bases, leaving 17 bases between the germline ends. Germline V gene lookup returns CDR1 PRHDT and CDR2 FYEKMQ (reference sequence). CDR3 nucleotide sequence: TGTGCCAGCAGCCCGTCACGGGGGGTCAGCTATGGCTACACCTTC. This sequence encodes CASSPSRGVSYGYTF.

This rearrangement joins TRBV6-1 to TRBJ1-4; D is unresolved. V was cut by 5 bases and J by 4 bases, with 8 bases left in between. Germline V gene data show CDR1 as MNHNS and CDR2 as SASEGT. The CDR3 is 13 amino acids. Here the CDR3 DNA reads TGTGCCAGCAGTATCGCTATTAATGAAAAACTGTTTTTT. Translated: CASSIAINEKLFF.

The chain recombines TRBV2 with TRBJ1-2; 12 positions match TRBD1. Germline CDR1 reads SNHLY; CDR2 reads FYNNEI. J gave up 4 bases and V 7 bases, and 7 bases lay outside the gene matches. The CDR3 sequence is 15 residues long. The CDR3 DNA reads TGTGCCAGCACGGGACAGGGGGCGTCTGCCTATGGCTACACCTTC. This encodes CASTGQGASAYGYTF. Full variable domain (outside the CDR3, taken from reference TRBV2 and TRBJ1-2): EPEVTQTPSHQVTQMGQEVILRCVPISNHLYFYWYRQILGQKVEFLVSFYNNEISEKSEIFDDQFSVERPDGSNFTLKIRSTKLEDSAMYFCASTGQGASAYGYTFGSGTRLTVV.

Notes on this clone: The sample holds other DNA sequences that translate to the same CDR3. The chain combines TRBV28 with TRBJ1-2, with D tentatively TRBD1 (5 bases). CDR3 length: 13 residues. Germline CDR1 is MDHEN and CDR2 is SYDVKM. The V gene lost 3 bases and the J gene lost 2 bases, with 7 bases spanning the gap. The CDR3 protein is CASSLGGNYGYTF. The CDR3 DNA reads TGTGCCAGCAGTTTGGGGGGGAACTATGGCTACACCTTC.

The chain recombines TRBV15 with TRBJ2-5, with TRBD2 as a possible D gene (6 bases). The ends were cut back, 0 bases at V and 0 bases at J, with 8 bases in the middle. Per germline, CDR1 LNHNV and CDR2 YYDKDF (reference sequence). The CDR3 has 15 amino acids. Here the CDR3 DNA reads TGTGCCACCAGCAGAGATGGAGGGAACCAAGAGACCCAGTACTTC. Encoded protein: CATSRDGGNQETQYF.

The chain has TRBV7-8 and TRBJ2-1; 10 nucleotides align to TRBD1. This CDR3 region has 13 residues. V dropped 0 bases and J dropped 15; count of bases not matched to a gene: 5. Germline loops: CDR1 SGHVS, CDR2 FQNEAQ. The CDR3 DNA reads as TGTGCCAGCAGCTTAGCCCCGGACAGGGGGGGGTTCTTC. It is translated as CASSLAPDRGGFF.

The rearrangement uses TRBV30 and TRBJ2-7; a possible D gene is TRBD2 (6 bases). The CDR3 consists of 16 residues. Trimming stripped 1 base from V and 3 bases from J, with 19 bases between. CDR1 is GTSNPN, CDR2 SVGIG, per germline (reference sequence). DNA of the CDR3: TGTGCCTGGAGTGCAAATGCCTGGAGGGACCTCTACGAGCAGTACTTC. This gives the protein CAWSANAWRDLYEQYF.

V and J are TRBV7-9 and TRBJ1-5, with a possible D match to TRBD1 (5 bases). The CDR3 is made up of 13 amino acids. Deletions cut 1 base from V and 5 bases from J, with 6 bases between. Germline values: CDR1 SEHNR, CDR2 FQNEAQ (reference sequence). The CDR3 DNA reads TGTGCCAGCAGCTTAGGGGGGGATCAGCCCCAGCATTTT. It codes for CASSLGGDQPQHF.

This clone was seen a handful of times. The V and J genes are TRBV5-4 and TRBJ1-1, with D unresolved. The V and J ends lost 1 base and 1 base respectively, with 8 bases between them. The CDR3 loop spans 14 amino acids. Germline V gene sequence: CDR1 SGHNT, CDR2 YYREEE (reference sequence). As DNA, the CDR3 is TGTGCCAGCAGCTTGAGAAGTAGGAACACTGAAGCTTTCTTT. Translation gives CASSLRSRNTEAFF.

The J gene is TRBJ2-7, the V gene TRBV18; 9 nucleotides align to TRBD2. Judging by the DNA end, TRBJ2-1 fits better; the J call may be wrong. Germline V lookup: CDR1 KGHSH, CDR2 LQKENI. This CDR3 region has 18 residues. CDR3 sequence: CASSPLATMAGGPGEQFF. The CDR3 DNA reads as TGTGCCAGCTCACCACTCGCGACTATGGCGGGAGGGCCCGGTGAGCAGTTCTTC.

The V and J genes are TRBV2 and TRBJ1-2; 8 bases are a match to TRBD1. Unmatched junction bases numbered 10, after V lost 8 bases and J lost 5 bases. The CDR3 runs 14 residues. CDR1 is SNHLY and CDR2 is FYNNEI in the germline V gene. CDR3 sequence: CASGPAGGAYGYTF. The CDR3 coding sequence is TGTGCCAGCGGCCCAGCAGGGGGCGCGTATGGCTACACCTTC.